Listed here is a single TCR beta chain. Its antigen specificity is not known. No much larger clone exists at a distance of one base, and base qualities are not known. A MiSeq instrument was used for deep resolution sequencing, which targeted depths ranging from 1 in 1 million up to 1 in 200,000 T cells, with coverage averaging 10x for each clonotype. The immunoSEQ hsTCRB Kit was used to generate the TCR beta libraries. In the authors' own workflow: ImmunoSEQ Data Assistant and ImmunoSEQ Analyzer were used for data analysis, and V, D and J genes were assigned according to IMGT definitions. Clonality, which ranges from 0 to 1, was calculated as one minus the normalized Shannon entropy of productive rearrangement frequencies. Only overrepresented clonotypes making up at least 0.05% of the repertoire of each patient were included in the public clonotype analysis. Approximately 13 age-matched healthy donor repertoires from immuneACCESS served as clonality controls. TCRdb carries this immuneACCESS record with in-frame sequences only. Its versions omit some clonotypes, under half of them owing to an unresolved V gene in the studies checked, with the rest unexplained. That table gives V, J and clone size, and the DNA gave D and trimming. The sample contains around 330,000 clones, under 70% of them found a single time. The ten biggest clones cover about 5.9% of the sample.

This entry comes from a study of cytotoxic CD8 clonotypes in ibrutinib-treated CLL (dated by TCRdb to about 2021). Describing the broader study: The cohort was composed of around twelve relapsed/refractory and around 15 treatment-naive patients; IGHV unmutated status was identified in 17 patients. Partial responses were observed in about 25 patients and complete responses in 2; after a median follow-up of around 68 months, remission was maintained in roughly 14 patients and progression was observed in roughly twelve. The response samples were drawn at a median of roughly eleven months into treatment, with a range of roughly 6 to 40 months. Samples averaged roughly 260,000 productive templates and tens of thousands of productive rearrangements. Longitudinal samples were available for about 30% of the roughly 90 trial participants. Cryopreserved peripheral blood mononuclear cells were collected at three points: before therapy, at response, and at either sustained remission or disease progression. Every sample from remission and from progressive disease was obtained while the patients were still on ibrutinib. General findings and caveats noted by the study authors: Public clonotypes were rare and either shrank or stayed stable during treatment, and the rise in clonality at ibrutinib response reflected expansion of private clonotypes. Clonality rose at ibrutinib response, remained stable during sustained remission, and dropped back toward baseline at progression. Sampling times were not matched between patients in sustained remission and patients whose disease was progressing, and lymph node repertoires were not examined. Baseline clonality exceeded that of age-matched healthy donors and correlated strongly with circulating CD8+ T-cell counts.

CDR1 SGHNT and CDR2 YYREEE were looked up in the germline V gene (reference sequence). Counted from cysteine to phenylalanine, this CDR3 has 14 amino acids. Only the CDR3 DNA stays, 42 bases, in frame from base 1. V is pared back by 4 bases and J by 6 bases, with 14 bases lying between the germline termini. For TCR beta library preparation, about 2.2 micrograms of genomic DNA was extracted from cryopreserved PBMCs. Longitudinal blood samples from CLL patients on ibrutinib monotherapy underwent high-throughput TCR beta sequencing. The patients took part in an open-label, single-center phase 2 trial of ibrutinib monotherapy.

This material consisted of PBMCs, taken after 36 months of ibrutinib treatment. This clonotype originated in a human donor with chronic lymphocytic leukemia. The sequence joins TRBV5-4 to TRBJ2-1, and TRBD1 may be the D gene, going by 7 matching bases. The nucleotide sequence reads TGTGCCAGCAGCCCGGTGCAGGGGGGCAATGAGCAGTTCTTC. Translated, it reads CASSPVQGGNEQFF.